This T cell receptor (beta chain) emerged from a study of glioma-infiltrating T cells. Regarding the study as a whole: Non-neoplastic patients had below-expected tissue-blood divergence, while all gliomas exceeded expectation.

Amplification of TCR alpha and beta CDR3 regions from RNA used iRepertoire nested multiplex PCR. Using its own MiXCR run on the multiplex PCR reads, TCRdb lists one record per CDR3 protein. This table has around 190,000 distinct CDR3 sequences, roughly a third appearing once. A word on this clonotype: Antigen: not known. One end of the junction varies from germline; a read error may be responsible.

This CDR3 region has 15 residues. The specimen sequenced was glioma tissue, nonneoplastic brain tissue, or PBMCs (not recorded which). This chain uses TRBV12-3 or TRBV12-4 with TRBJ2-1; 13 bases align to TRBD2. This sequence originates from a human donor with low-grade glioma or glioblastoma, undergoing nonglioma brain surgery, or in good health (not recorded which). The CDR3 here is CAGSPGLAGVDEQFF. The CDR3 nucleotides read TGTGCCGGCAGCCCCGGACTAGCGGGAGTGGACGAGCAGTTCTTC.